Listed below are T cell receptor beta chains from one sample, sequenced in a study of cytomegalovirus exposure and HLA in healthy donors. Profiled with immunoSEQ multiplex PCR; TCRdb holds only in-frame clones, not every one. The sample lists approximately 100,000 clones, roughly 80% seen once, with 3.5% to 4% in the top ten. Material for sequencing was PBMCs. These receptors were obtained from a man in his 60s in good health and CMV-seronegative. Each CDR3 is given with its conserved first and last residue. A D gene is named only where the DNA matches it firmly.

D gene: -; J gene: TRBJ2-1; V gene: TRBV7-2; CDR3 protein: CASSDTASDEQFF
D gene: TRBD2; J gene: TRBJ2-7; V gene: TRBV6-5; CDR3 protein: CASSYRLAGTYEQYF
D gene: TRBD1; J gene: TRBJ1-1; V gene: TRBV9; CDR3 protein: CASSPRRGGQGVTEAFF
D gene: TRBD1; J gene: TRBJ1-5; V gene: TRBV5-1; CDR3 protein: CASRPGQGENQPQHF
D gene: -; J gene: TRBJ2-3; V gene: TRBV11-1; CDR3 protein: CASSQQGFRSADTQYF
D gene: TRBD2; J gene: TRBJ2-1; V gene: TRBV11-3; CDR3 protein: CASSFTGLAEDEQFF
D gene: -; J gene: TRBJ1-1; V gene: TRBV4-3; CDR3 protein: CASSQEQGNTEAFF
D gene: -; J gene: TRBJ2-7; V gene: TRBV7-9; CDR3 protein: CSSSLGAYEQYF
D gene: TRBD1; J gene: TRBJ1-2; V gene: TRBV5-1; CDR3 protein: CASSLSPDRPAGYTF
D gene: TRBD1; J gene: TRBJ2-1; V gene: TRBV7-9; CDR3 protein: CASSLGQGVSSYNEQFF
D gene: -; J gene: TRBJ2-5; V gene: TRBV7-9; CDR3 protein: CASSSIRGTQYF
D gene: -; J gene: TRBJ2-1; V gene: TRBV11-2; CDR3 protein: CASSPGRRSNEQFF